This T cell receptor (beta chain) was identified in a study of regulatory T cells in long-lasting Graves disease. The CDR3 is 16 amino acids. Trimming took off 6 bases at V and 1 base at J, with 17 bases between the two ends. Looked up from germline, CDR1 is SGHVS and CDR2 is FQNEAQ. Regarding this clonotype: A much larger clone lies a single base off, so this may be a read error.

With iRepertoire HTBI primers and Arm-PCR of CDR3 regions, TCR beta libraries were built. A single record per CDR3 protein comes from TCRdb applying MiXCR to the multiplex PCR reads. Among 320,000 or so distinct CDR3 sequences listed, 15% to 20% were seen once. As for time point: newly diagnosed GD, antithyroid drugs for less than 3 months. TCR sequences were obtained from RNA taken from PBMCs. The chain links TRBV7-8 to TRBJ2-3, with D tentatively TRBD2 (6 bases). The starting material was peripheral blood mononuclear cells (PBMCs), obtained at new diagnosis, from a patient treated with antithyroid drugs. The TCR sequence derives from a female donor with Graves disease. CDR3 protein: CASSHGLGGGTDTQYF. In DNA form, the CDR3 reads TGTGCCAGCAGTCATGGGCTGGGGGGAGGCACAGATACGCAGTATTTT.